Shown below are 23 T cell receptor beta chains from a single sample sequenced in a study of T cell responses to AZD1222 COVID-19 vaccine. Only in-frame clones appear in the TCRdb table, and some are missing; sequencing was by immunoSEQ multiplex PCR. The sample yields around 130,000 clones, about 93% seen once. Sample: peripheral blood, taken 28 days after the second dose of the MenACWY control vaccine. Receptors were obtained from an adult who received the MenACWY meningococcal vaccine as a control.

The chain recombines TRBV27 with TRBJ1-2; D is undetermined. The CDR3 is made up of 13 amino acids. Germline V gene sequence: CDR1 MNHEY, CDR2 SMNVEV (reference sequence). Trimming removed 3 bases at V and 6 bases at J, with 11 bases between. CDR3 residues: CASSFTAGDGYTF. CDR3 nucleotides: TGTGCCAGCAGTTTTACAGCTGGGGATGGCTACACCTTC.

This sequence joins TRBV7-8 and TRBJ2-4, with TRBD1 identical over 11 bases. The CDR3 length is 18 residues. V lost 0 bases, J lost 3 bases, and 7 bases stayed unmatched. CDR1 is SGHVS, CDR2 FQNEAQ, per germline. The CDR3: CASSLANRDRGFKNIQYF. CDR3 bases: TGTGCCAGCAGCTTAGCGAACCGGGACAGGGGGTTCAAAAACATTCAGTACTTC.

This clone was recorded only once. The chain recombines TRBV7-5 with TRBJ2-2; the tabulated D call, TRBD2, remains unverified against the DNA. TRBV7-5 is a pseudogene segment. The CDR3 covers 17 residues. In DNA, the CDR3 is TGTGTCAGAAGCTTATTTAGCGGGAGTCGAAACACCGGGGAGCTGTTTTTT. This codes for CVRSLFSGSRNTGELFF.

The V gene is TRBV4-3, the J gene TRBJ1-5, with 7 positions matching TRBD1. Germline CDR1 and CDR2: LGHNA and YSLEER. CDR3 length equals 15 residues. Trimming at V came to 0 bases and at J to 5 bases, leaving 4 bases not matched to a gene. The CDR3: CASSQDRDSYQPQHF. CDR3 bases: TGCGCCAGCAGCCAAGACCGGGACAGCTATCAGCCCCAGCATTTT.

The table lists this clone with a count of one. The chain combines TRBV19 with TRBJ2-7; TRBD1 matches 8 bases. This CDR3 comprises 16 residues. The germline gives CDR1 LNHDA, CDR2 SQIVND (reference sequence). Germline trimming cut 3 bases from V and 1 base from J; bases unmatched to any gene: 8. The CDR3 DNA reads TGTGCCAGTAGTATTGATATCAGGGGGCCATCCTACGAGCAGTACTTC. It translates to CASSIDIRGPSYEQYF.

This clone has just one count. The rearrangement joins TRBV29-1 to TRBJ1-1; TRBD1 aligns across 8 bases. Unmatched junction bases numbered 14, after V lost 5 bases and J lost 6 bases. CDR3 size: 15 residues. The germline CDR1 and CDR2 sequences are SQVTM and ANQGSEA. As DNA, the CDR3 is TGCAGCGTTCCTTACTCTACAGGGGGTTTCCCTGAAGCTTTCTTT. Its protein is CSVPYSTGGFPEAFF.

The gene calls are TRBV25-1 and TRBJ1-4, with D perhaps TRBD1 (6 bases). Trimming stripped 4 bases from V and 0 bases from J, with 6 bases between. The CDR3 spans 14 residues. Germline CDR1 reads MGHDK; CDR2 reads SYGVNS. Written as DNA, the CDR3 is TGTGCCAGCAGTGGGACAGCAACTAATGAAAAACTGTTTTTT. It translates to CASSGTATNEKLFF.

The rearrangement uses TRBV5-5 and TRBJ1-5; a possible D gene is TRBD1 (6 bases). Germline CDR1 and CDR2: SGHKS and YYEKEE (reference sequence). V lost 4 bases to trimming and J lost 0 bases, with 14 bases between them. The CDR3 loop spans 16 amino acids. In DNA form, the CDR3 reads TGTGCCAGCAGCCCCCTCGGGGACAATAGCAATCAGCCCCAGCATTTT. Protein: CASSPLGDNSNQPQHF.

The chain employs TRBV5-1 and TRBJ1-2, with 8 bases matching TRBD1. Germline V lookup: CDR1 SGHRS, CDR2 YFSETQ. The length of the CDR3 is 15 residues. V dropped 1 base and J dropped 6; count of bases not matched to a gene: 8. This CDR3 is CASSLPGTGTNGYTF. The CDR3 nucleotides are TGCGCCAGCAGCTTGCCCGGGACAGGAACTAATGGCTACACCTTC.

The CDR3 spells CASSLQVEAGELFF. Written as DNA, the CDR3 is TGCGCCAGCAGCTTACAGGTTGAGGCCGGGGAGCTGTTTTTT. The rearrangement links TRBV5-1 to TRBJ2-2, with a weak D call TRBD1 (5 bases). Deletions cut 2 bases from V and 6 bases from J, with 11 bases between. The CDR3 consists of 14 residues. Per germline, CDR1 SGHRS and CDR2 YFSETQ.

The chain is built from TRBV2 and TRBJ2-5; D is possibly TRBD2 (6 bases). Germline lookup yields CDR1 SNHLY and CDR2 FYNNEI. V lost 3 bases and J lost 2, with 13 bases in between. This CDR3 has 15 residues. Here the CDR3 reads CASSDQISGQETQYF. Written as DNA, the CDR3 is TGTGCCAGCAGTGATCAGATTAGCGGACAAGAGACCCAGTACTTC.

CDR3 in DNA: TGTGCCAGTAGTATAACCCCTTACAGGGTCTCTGGAAACACCATATATTTT. Encoded protein: CASSITPYRVSGNTIYF. The rearrangement joins TRBV19 to TRBJ1-3; perhaps TRBD1 as D (6 bases). Germline CDR1 reads LNHDA; CDR2 reads SQIVND (reference sequence). The V end lost 2 bases, the J end lost 0 bases, and 14 bases lay between the germline ends. This CDR3 has 17 amino acids.

This chain links TRBV11-2 with TRBJ2-1; 11 nucleotides match TRBD2. Trimming at V came to 5 bases and at J to 3 bases, leaving 9 bases not matched to a gene. The CDR3 has 17 amino acids. Germline V gives CDR1 SGHAT, CDR2 FQNNGV. CDR3 in DNA: TGTGCCAGCAGCCTAGGGAGTCTAGCGGGAGGCTACAATGAGCAGTTCTTC. Translation: CASSLGSLAGGYNEQFF. The full variable domain, in which reference TRBV11-2 and TRBJ2-1 provide the parts outside the CDR3, is EAGVAQSPRYKIIEKRQSVAFWCNPISGHATLYWYQQILGQGPKLLIQFQNNGVVDDSQLPKDRFSAERLKGVDSTLKIQPAKLEDSAVYLCASSLGSLAGGYNEQFFGPGTRLTVL.

V and J are TRBV5-6 and TRBJ2-5, with 11 bases matching TRBD1. CDR3 length: 17 amino acids. The germline V gene has CDR1 SGHDT and CDR2 YYEEEE. With V trimmed by 4 bases and J by 4 bases, 12 bases remained unmatched. As DNA, the CDR3 is TGTGCCAGCAGCGCAGTCCGGGACAGGGGGTTCCGAGAGACCCAGTACTTC. It is translated as CASSAVRDRGFRETQYF.

The V gene is TRBV24-1, the J gene TRBJ2-2; 7 bases agree with TRBD1. CDR3 length equals 13 residues. Germline assignment: CDR1 KGHDR and CDR2 SFDVKD. The junction had 3 bases not matched to a gene; V was cut back by 8 bases and J by 4 bases. CDR3 sequence (DNA): TGTGCCACCATGAGGGGGCCCACCGGGGAGCTGTTTTTT. It specifies CATMRGPTGELFF.

This chain connects TRBV19 to TRBJ2-3, with D perhaps TRBD1 (5 bases). V dropped 8 bases and J dropped 4 bases, with 22 bases sitting between them. The CDR3 extends over 16 amino acids. Per germline, CDR1 LNHDA and CDR2 SQIVND (reference sequence). CDR3 region: CASQRGGRPGADTQYF. In DNA form, the CDR3 reads TGTGCCAGTCAAAGGGGCGGAAGACCCGGCGCAGATACGCAGTATTTT.

The chain carries TRBV5-1 and TRBJ2-7; TRBD1 matches 9 bases. CDR3 length: 15 amino acids. From germline, CDR1 is SGHRS and CDR2 YFSETQ. V dropped 4 bases and J dropped 2; count of bases not matched to a gene: 7. The CDR3 here is CASSLRQGGTYEQYF. The CDR3 DNA sequence: TGCGCCAGCAGCCTCAGACAGGGGGGGACCTACGAGCAGTACTTC.

The V and J genes are TRBV28 and TRBJ2-5; possibly TRBD2 for D (6 bases). The V and J ends lost 3 bases and 5 bases respectively, with 16 bases between them. The CDR3 loop spans 15 amino acids. Germline V gene sequence: CDR1 MDHEN, CDR2 SYDVKM. The CDR3: CASSFFSRGPETQYF. The CDR3 DNA sequence: TGTGCCAGCAGTTTTTTCTCGCGGGGTCCGGAGACCCAGTACTTC.

The chain carries TRBV2 and TRBJ2-3; D is undetermined. Germline assignment: CDR1 SNHLY and CDR2 FYNNEI. CDR3 length equals 13 residues. V was cut by 4 bases and J by 5 bases, with 10 bases left in between. The CDR3 nucleotides are TGTGCCAGCAGTGTAACCGGCGGAGATACGCAGTATTTT. It is translated as CASSVTGGDTQYF.

The chain recombines TRBV9 with TRBJ2-5, with TRBD1 matching over 12 bases. This CDR3 is 17 amino acids long. Germline loops: CDR1 SGDLS, CDR2 YYNGEE. Losses at the gene ends were 0 bases for V and 5 bases for J; bases not matched to a gene: 8. CDR3 coding DNA: TGTGCCAGCAGCGTAGCTGGGGGGACAGGGGGCCGTGAGACCCAGTACTTC. It specifies CASSVAGGTGGRETQYF.

The chain joins TRBV28 to TRBJ2-5; 7 bases are shared with TRBD1. The germline V gene encodes CDR1 MDHEN and CDR2 SYDVKM. The CDR3 totals 16 residues. V trimming: 5 bases; J trimming: 4 bases; junction bases outside the gene matches: 13. This CDR3 is CASSQKGTVLLETQYF. CDR3 bases: TGTGCCAGCAGTCAAAAAGGGACAGTGCTCTTAGAGACCCAGTACTTC.

This chain connects TRBV2 to TRBJ2-1; TRBD2 matches at 8 bases. J lost 3 bases, V lost 4 bases, and 8 bases had no gene match. Germline loops: CDR1 SNHLY, CDR2 FYNNEI. The CDR3 runs to 16 residues. This CDR3 is CASSVSISGSYNEQFF. The CDR3, as DNA: TGTGCCAGCAGTGTCTCTATAAGCGGGAGCTACAATGAGCAGTTCTTC.

The rearrangement links TRBV11-2 to TRBJ2-7; 7 nucleotides line up with TRBD1. With 0 bases clipped from V and 0 bases from J, the junction kept 2 bases outside the gene matches. The germline gives CDR1 SGHAT, CDR2 FQNNGV. This CDR3 contains 15 residues. Written as DNA, the CDR3 is TGTGCCAGCAGCTTAGACAGGGGGAGCTCCTACGAGCAGTACGTC. Amino acids: CASSLDRGSSYEQYV.